This TCR beta chain was sequenced for a study of blood T cell repertoires in COVID-19. Germline V lookup: CDR1 LNHDA, CDR2 SQIVND (reference sequence). Losses at the gene ends were 3 bases for V and 0 bases for J; bases not matched to a gene: 10. The CDR3 loop spans 19 amino acids. In the original processing: Amplification from reference gene primers served as the basis for estimated nucleated cell counts. Profiling relied on immunoSEQ multiplex PCR, and the TCRdb table lists in-frame clones only, not all of them. V, J and clone size were drawn from that table, and D and trimming were deduced from the DNA. Among 270,000 or so clones listed, more than 65% were seen once.

The sequencing input was peripheral blood. The TCR sequence derives from a woman between 18 and 29 years old with acute or convalescent COVID-19. The rearrangement joins TRBV19 to TRBJ2-4; 11 nucleotides align to TRBD2. CDR3 in DNA: TGTGCCAGTAGTATCTTAGCGGGAGGGCCCGGGCGAGCCAAAAACATTCAGTACTTC. Protein product: CASSILAGGPGRAKNIQYF.